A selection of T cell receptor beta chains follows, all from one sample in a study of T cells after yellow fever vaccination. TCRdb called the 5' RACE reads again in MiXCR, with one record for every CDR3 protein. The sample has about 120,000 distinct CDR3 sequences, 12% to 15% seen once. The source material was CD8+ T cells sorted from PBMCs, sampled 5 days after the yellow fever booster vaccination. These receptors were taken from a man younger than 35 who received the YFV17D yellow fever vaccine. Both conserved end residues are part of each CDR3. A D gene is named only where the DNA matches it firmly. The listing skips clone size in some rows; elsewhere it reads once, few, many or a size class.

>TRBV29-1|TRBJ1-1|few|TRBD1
TGCAGCGCTACAGGGGGAGCGAACACTGAAGCTTTCTTT
CSATGGANTEAFF
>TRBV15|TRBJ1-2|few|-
TGTGCCACCACGGTCCGGGAAGGGACAAACTATGGCTACACCTTC
CATTVREGTNYGYTF
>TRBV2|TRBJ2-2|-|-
TGTGCCAGCAGTGACACATCGAACACCGGGGAGCTGTTTTTT
CASSDTSNTGELFF
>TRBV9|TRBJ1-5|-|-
TGTGCCAGGAGGGCGACAGGAGATCAGCCCCAGCATTTT
CARRATGDQPQHF
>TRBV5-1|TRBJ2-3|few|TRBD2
TGCGCCAGCAGCCCCACTAGCGGTTCTAGCACAGATACGCAGTATTTT
CASSPTSGSSTDTQYF
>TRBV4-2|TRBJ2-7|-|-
TGTGCCAGCAGCCCCACTTTACTCTCGAACGAGCAGTACTTC
CASSPTLLSNEQYF
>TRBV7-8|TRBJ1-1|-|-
TGTGCCAGCAGTCATATCGTACAGACTGGGGTAGCTGAAGCTTTCTTT
CASSHIVQTGVAEAFF
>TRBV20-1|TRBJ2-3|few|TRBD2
TGCAGTGCTCCCTCGGCGAGGGGAGCGGGGGAGAGCACAGATACGCAGTATTTT
CSAPSARGAGESTDTQYF
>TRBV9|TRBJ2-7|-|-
TGTGCCAGCAGCGTAGGTGTGGGGCGCGATGGATACGAGCAGTACTTC
CASSVGVGRDGYEQYF
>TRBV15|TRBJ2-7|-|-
TGTGCCACCAGTTCTCCCCGGACAGCGGACTACGAGCAGTACTTC
CATSSPRTADYEQYF
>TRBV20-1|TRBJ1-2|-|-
TGCAGTGCACCAGGACAGAACTATGGCTACACCTTC
CSAPGQNYGYTF
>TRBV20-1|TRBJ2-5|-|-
TGCAGTGCTAGAGAACCACACCCCCAGGAGACCCAGTACTTC
CSAREPHPQETQYF
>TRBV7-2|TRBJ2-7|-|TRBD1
TGTGCCAGCAGCTTCTCGGGACAGAATTCCTACGAGCAGTACTTC
CASSFSGQNSYEQYF
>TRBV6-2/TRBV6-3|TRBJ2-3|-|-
TGTGCCAGCAGTTACCCCGTCTACAACCCCCCAGATACGCAGTATTTT
CASSYPVYNPPDTQYF